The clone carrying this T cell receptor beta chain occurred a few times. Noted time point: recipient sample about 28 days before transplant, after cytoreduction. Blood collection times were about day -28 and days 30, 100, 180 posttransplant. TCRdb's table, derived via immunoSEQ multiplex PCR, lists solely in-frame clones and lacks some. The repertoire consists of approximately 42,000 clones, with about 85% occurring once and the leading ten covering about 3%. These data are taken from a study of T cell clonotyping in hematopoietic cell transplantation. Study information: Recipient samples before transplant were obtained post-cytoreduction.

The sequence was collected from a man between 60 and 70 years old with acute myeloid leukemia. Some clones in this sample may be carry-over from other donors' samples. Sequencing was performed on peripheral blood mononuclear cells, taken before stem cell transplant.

The CDR3 region is CASSFNRDQSSPLHF. Written as DNA, the CDR3 is TGTGCCAGCAGCTTCAACAGGGATCAGAGTTCACCCCTCCACTTT. This chain links TRBV7-2 with TRBJ1-6; D perhaps matches TRBD1 (6 bases). Per germline, CDR1 SGHTA and CDR2 FQGNSA. The CDR3 extends over 15 amino acids. Trimming shortened V by 3 bases and J by 9 bases, and 15 bases separated the two germline ends.